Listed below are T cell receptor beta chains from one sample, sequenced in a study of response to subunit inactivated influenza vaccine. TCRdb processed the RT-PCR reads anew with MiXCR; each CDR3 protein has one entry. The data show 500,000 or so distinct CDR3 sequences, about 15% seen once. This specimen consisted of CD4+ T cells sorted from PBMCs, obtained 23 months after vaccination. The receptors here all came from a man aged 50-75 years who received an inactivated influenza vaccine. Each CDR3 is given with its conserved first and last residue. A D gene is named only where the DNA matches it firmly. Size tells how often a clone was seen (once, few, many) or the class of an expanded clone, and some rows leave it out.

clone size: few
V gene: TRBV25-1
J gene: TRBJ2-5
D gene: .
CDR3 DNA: TGTGCCAGCAGTGATACGACCCTGGTTCAAGAGACCCAGTACTTC
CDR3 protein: CASSDTTLVQETQYF

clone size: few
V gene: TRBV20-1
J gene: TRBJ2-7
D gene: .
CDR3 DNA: TGCAGTGCTAGGTATTTACAGAGCTCCTACGAGCAGTACTTC
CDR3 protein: CSARYLQSSYEQYF

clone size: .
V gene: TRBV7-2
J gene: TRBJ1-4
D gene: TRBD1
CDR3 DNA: TGTGCCAGCAGCCGCGGGACAGGGGAAAGTGAAAAACTGTTTTTT
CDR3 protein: CASSRGTGESEKLFF

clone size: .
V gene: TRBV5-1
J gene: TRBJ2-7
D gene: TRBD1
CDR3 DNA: TGCGCCAGCAGCACGACAGGGACCTACGAGCAGTACTTC
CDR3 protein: CASSTTGTYEQYF

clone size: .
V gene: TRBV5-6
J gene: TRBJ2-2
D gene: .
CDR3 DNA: TGTGCCAGCAGCTTGGAAGGGGTGGACCGCCCCGGGGAGCTGTTTTTT
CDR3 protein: CASSLEGVDRPGELFF

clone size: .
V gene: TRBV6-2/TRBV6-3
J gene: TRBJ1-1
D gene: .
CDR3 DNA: TGTGCCAGCGAGACAGAGTATTACACTGAAGCTTTCTTT
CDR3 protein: CASETEYYTEAFF

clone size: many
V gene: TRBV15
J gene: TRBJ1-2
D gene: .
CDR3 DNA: TGTGCCACCAGCAGAGAACAGTTATATGGCTACACCTTC
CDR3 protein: CATSREQLYGYTF

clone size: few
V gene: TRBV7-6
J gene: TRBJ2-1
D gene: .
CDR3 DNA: TGTGCCAGCGCTCAAGGTCCGGCGAATGAGCAGTTCTTC
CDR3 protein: CASAQGPANEQFF

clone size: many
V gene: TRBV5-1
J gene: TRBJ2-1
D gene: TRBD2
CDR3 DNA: TGCGCCAGCAGCTTGTCGGCTAGCGGGGGGGCCGATATCAATGAGCAGTTCTTC
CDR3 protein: CASSLSASGGADINEQFF

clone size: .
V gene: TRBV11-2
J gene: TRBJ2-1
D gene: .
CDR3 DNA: TGTGCCAGCAGCTTAGCAGCCTGGCGGGAAGCCTACAATGAGCAGTTCTTC
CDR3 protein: CASSLAAWREAYNEQFF

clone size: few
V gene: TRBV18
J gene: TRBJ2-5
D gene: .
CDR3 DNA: TGTGCCAGCTCATTCACCGAGGGAGAGACCCAGTACTTC
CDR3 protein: CASSFTEGETQYF

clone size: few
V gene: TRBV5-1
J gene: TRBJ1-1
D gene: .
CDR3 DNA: TGCGCCAGCAGCTTGGTGGGGGGGTTGAACACTGAAGCTTTCTTT
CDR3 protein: CASSLVGGLNTEAFF

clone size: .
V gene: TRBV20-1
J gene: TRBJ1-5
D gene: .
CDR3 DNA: TGCAGTGCTAGAGACGAAACAGGTACAGCAGGCAATCAGCCCCAGCATTTT
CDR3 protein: CSARDETGTAGNQPQHF

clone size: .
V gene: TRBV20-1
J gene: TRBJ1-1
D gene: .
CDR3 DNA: TGCAGTGCTAGGAGAGGGGGTCGGAACACTGAAGCTTTCTTT
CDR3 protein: CSARRGGRNTEAFF

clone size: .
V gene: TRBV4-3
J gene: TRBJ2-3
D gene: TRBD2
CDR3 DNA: TGCGCCAGCAGCCAAGTCGGGACTAGTATTCATACGCAGTATTTT
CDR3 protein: CASSQVGTSIHTQYF

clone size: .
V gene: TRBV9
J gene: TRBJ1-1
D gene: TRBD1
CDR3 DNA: TGTGCCAGCAGCGTGAGTCCCAGGGGGCGAGAAGGGGACACTGAAGCTTTCTTT
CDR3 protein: CASSVSPRGREGDTEAFF

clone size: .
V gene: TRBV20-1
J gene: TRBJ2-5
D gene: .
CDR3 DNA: TGCAGTGCTAGGCTACCTCGGGGCATGTCGATGGAGACCCAGTACTTC
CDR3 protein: CSARLPRGMSMETQYF

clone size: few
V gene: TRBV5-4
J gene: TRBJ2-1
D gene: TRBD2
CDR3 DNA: TGTGCCAGCATGAGCGGGACGTACAATGAGCAGTTCTTC
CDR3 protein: CASMSGTYNEQFF